This is a list of T cell receptor beta chains from one sample in a study of blood T cell repertoires in COVID-19. The repertoire was sequenced with immunoSEQ multiplex PCR; TCRdb's copy has only in-frame clones and lacks some. The sample gives fewer than 250,000 clones, roughly 90% of which show up once; around 2.6% is in the top ten. Sequenced sample: PBMCs or T cells enriched from blood (not recorded which). These receptor sequences come from a woman aged 30 to 39 with acute COVID-19. Both conserved end residues are part of each CDR3.

V: TRBV5-4; length: 15; J: TRBJ1-4; CDR3: CASSSWDRPNEKLFF
V: TRBV7-2; length: 13; J: TRBJ2-3; CDR3: CASSAQGADTQYF
V: TRBV6-2/TRBV6-3; length: 12; J: TRBJ1-1; CDR3: CASSRYRGGAFF
V: TRBV6-6; length: 13; J: TRBJ2-7; CDR3: CASRSGHSYEQYF
V: TRBV4-3; length: 17; J: TRBJ1-6; CDR3: CASSQAVQSSYNSPLHF
V: TRBV4-1; length: 15; J: TRBJ2-3; CDR3: CASSPPGGGTDTQYF
V: TRBV19; length: 16; J: TRBJ1-2; CDR3: CASSLTGTASTYGYTF
V: TRBV19; length: 13; J: TRBJ1-2; CDR3: CASSIRGNYGYTF
V: TRBV3-1/TRBV3-2; length: 12; J: TRBJ1-6; CDR3: CASSRGGSPLHF
V: TRBV19; length: 15; J: TRBJ2-7; CDR3: CASSIVLAGSYEQYF
V: TRBV4-2; length: 14; J: TRBJ2-7; CDR3: CASSQWTPSYEQYF
V: TRBV7-2; length: 15; J: TRBJ2-1; CDR3: CASSLDGARGNEQFF
V: TRBV5-1; length: 15; J: TRBJ2-5; CDR3: CASSSGTGVEETQYF
V: TRBV6-2/TRBV6-3; length: 15; J: TRBJ1-1; CDR3: CASSYPRTGETEAFF
V: TRBV12-3/TRBV12-4; length: 12; J: TRBJ1-4; CDR3: CASSLQGEKLFF
V: TRBV25-1; length: 13; J: TRBJ1-2; CDR3: CASRKGADYGYTF
V: TRBV3-1/TRBV3-2; length: 15; J: TRBJ1-4; CDR3: CASSDDWATNEKLFF
V: TRBV27; length: 14; J: TRBJ1-6; CDR3: CASRPYGGNSPLHF
V: TRBV7-9; length: 16; J: TRBJ2-3; CDR3: CASSSGGGLGADTQYF
V: TRBV18; length: 14; J: TRBJ1-2; CDR3: CASSPNRGGYGYTF
V: TRBV18; length: 16; J: TRBJ2-5; CDR3: CASSLGQVGAQETQYF
V: TRBV15; length: 16; J: TRBJ2-5; CDR3: CATSRVRSAGKETQYF
V: TRBV27; length: 16; J: TRBJ2-5; CDR3: CASSFSPRVGQETQYF
V: TRBV10-2; length: 14; J: TRBJ1-6; CDR3: CASSRDRGLSPLHF
V: TRBV30; length: 12; J: TRBJ1-2; CDR3: CAGNQGDYGYTF
V: TRBV2; length: 16; J: TRBJ2-1; CDR3: CASSRSSSGGLEEQFF
V: TRBV27; length: 13; J: TRBJ1-6; CDR3: CASSPGQDSPLHF
V: TRBV10-2; length: 13; J: TRBJ1-1; CDR3: CASSEAALTEAFF
V: TRBV30; length: 8; J: TRBJ2-3; CDR3: CALDTQYF
V: TRBV29-1; length: 14; J: TRBJ1-1; CDR3: CSVGPTGRFTEAFF